This entry lists 30 T cell receptor beta chains sequenced from one sample in a study of identical twins. One entry per CDR3 protein results from TCRdb running MiXCR on the 5' RACE reads. The table records around 340,000 distinct CDR3 sequences, around 9% of them present only once. Sample: naive T cells sorted from blood. Source of these receptors: a woman aged 50 to 65 in good health.

At least ten counts were recorded for this clonotype. The chain links TRBV4-1 to TRBJ2-5, with D tentatively TRBD2 (6 bases). Trimming removed 1 base from V and 2 bases from J, with 14 bases in between. In germline, CDR1 is MGHRA, CDR2 YSYEKL. CDR3 length: 16 residues. In DNA form, the CDR3 reads TGCGCCAGCAGCCAAGTCGGCGGGGTGGGACAAGAGACCCAGTACTTC. This gives the protein CASSQVGGVGQETQYF.

In its sample, this clonotype was seen a few times. The genes are TRBV3-1 and TRBJ2-5, with no clear D. The length of the CDR3 is 14 residues. Germline V CDR1 and CDR2: LGHDT, YNNKEL (reference sequence). Trimming removed 1 base from V and 7 bases from J, with 13 bases in between. CDR3 sequence: CASSQVSRVVTQYF. The CDR3 DNA is TGTGCCAGCAGCCAAGTATCTCGGGTGGTGACCCAGTACTTC.

The chain couples TRBV18 to TRBJ2-7, with D unclear. The CDR3 has 13 amino acids. V was shortened by 4 bases and J by 7 bases, with 14 bases between the two germline ends. Per germline, CDR1 KGHSH and CDR2 LQKENI. The CDR3 DNA reads TGTGCCAGCTCACGAGGCGCATTGGAGGAGCAGTACTTC. Translating it yields CASSRGALEEQYF.

V is TRBV9 and J is TRBJ2-7, with 8 bases lining up with TRBD1. The trim removed 0 bases at V and 1 base at J, leaving 3 bases unmatched. The CDR3 loop spans 15 amino acids. Looked up from germline, CDR1 is SGDLS and CDR2 is YYNGEE. The DNA for the CDR3 is TGTGCCAGCAGCGTAGAAACAGGGGGGTCCTACGAGCAGTACTTC. Protein sequence: CASSVETGGSYEQYF. Complete variable domain (other parts from reference TRBV9 and TRBJ2-7): DSGVTQTPKHLITATGQRVTLRCSPRSGDLSVYWYQQSLDQGLQFLIQYYNGEERAKGNILERFSAQQFPDLHSELNLSSLELGDSALYFCASSVETGGSYEQYFGPGTRLTVT.

In its sample, this clonotype was seen a few times. The chain recombines TRBV5-5 with TRBJ2-1; 7 bases are a match to TRBD2. The germline V gene encodes CDR1 SGHKS and CDR2 YYEKEE (reference sequence). V trimming: 0 bases; J trimming: 8 bases; junction bases outside the gene matches: 2. The CDR3 loop spans 13 amino acids. The CDR3 sequence is CASSLERGHEQFF. In DNA, the CDR3 is TGTGCCAGCAGCTTGGAGCGGGGACATGAGCAGTTCTTC.

This clonotype has just a few counts. The gene calls are TRBV25-1 and TRBJ2-1; 8 bases match TRBD2. V gave up 6 bases and J gave up 0 bases; unmatched junction bases: 7. Germline CDR1 is MGHDK and CDR2 is SYGVNS. The CDR3 has 16 amino acids. This CDR3 reads CASRVAGKSSYNEQFF. The CDR3 DNA follows: TGTGCCAGCAGGGTAGCGGGAAAAAGCTCCTACAATGAGCAGTTCTTC. The whole variable domain, filled in from reference TRBV25-1 and TRBJ2-1, reads EADIYQTPRYLVIGTGKKITLECSQTMGHDKMYWYQQDPGMELHLIHYSYGVNSTEKGDLSSESTVSRIRTEHFPLTLESARPSHTSQYLCASRVAGKSSYNEQFFGPGTRLTVL.

Ten or more counts support this clonotype. J is TRBJ2-7 and V is TRBV7-8; 7 bases map to TRBD1. The germline V gene has CDR1 SGHVS and CDR2 FQNEAQ. V lost 5 bases and J lost 2; bases outside the gene matches: 9. The CDR3 runs to 15 residues. The CDR3 DNA is TGTGCCAGCAGCCTCGCCCCCACAGGGGCCTACGAGCAGTACTTC. Protein sequence: CASSLAPTGAYEQYF.

The DNA for the CDR3 is TGTGCCAGCAGAGGACAGGGACAAGAGACCCAGTACTTC. Translating gives CASRGQGQETQYF. The V gene is TRBV3-1, the J gene TRBJ2-5; 8 bases line up with TRBD1. This CDR3 has 13 amino acids. Per the germline V gene, CDR1 is LGHDT and CDR2 is YNNKEL (reference sequence). Unmatched junction bases numbered 2, after V lost 6 bases and J lost 2 bases.

This chain uses TRBV10-3 with TRBJ2-5; D could derive from TRBD1 or TRBD2 (5 bases each). Trimming cost V 4 bases and J 4 bases, with 10 bases left between them. The CDR3 covers 13 residues. Germline V gives CDR1 ENHRY, CDR2 SYGVKD. This CDR3 is CAISGSGRETQYF. The CDR3 DNA reads TGTGCCATCAGTGGATCAGGGAGAGAGACCCAGTACTTC.

This clonotype has a count of ten or more. The chain carries TRBV28 and TRBJ2-2; possible D gene TRBD2, 5 bases. Germline CDR1 and CDR2: MDHEN and SYDVKM. This CDR3 has 15 amino acids. Trimming cost V 5 bases and J 4 bases, with 14 bases left between them. The CDR3 protein is CASSLPGSPTGELFF. DNA of the CDR3: TGTGCCAGCAGTCTTCCGGGGAGCCCCACCGGGGAGCTGTTTTTT.

The table lists this clonotype with a few counts. The V call is TRBV12-3 or TRBV12-4, the J call TRBJ2-5; 16 nucleotides line up with TRBD2. CDR3 length: 18 amino acids. V shed 5 bases, J shed 5 bases, and the junction held 11 bases outside the gene matches. The CDR3 spells CASSPGTSGRAAMETQYF. The CDR3 DNA sequence: TGTGCCAGCAGTCCTGGGACTAGCGGGAGGGCCGCGATGGAGACCCAGTACTTC.

This clonotype has only a few counts. The chain joins TRBV21-1 to TRBJ2-5; the DNA was not compared with TRBD1, the D call given in the table. TRBV21-1 is annotated as a pseudogene. CDR3 size: 13 residues. The CDR3 DNA reads as TGTGCCAGCAGCTGTAGGGCGCAAGAGACCCAGTACTTC. Its protein is CASSCRAQETQYF.

The chain links TRBV3-1 to TRBJ2-7, with TRBD1 as a possible D gene (6 bases). The CDR3 contains 14 residues. Trimming stripped 2 bases from V and 4 bases from J, with 12 bases between. CDR1 is LGHDT and CDR2 is YNNKEL in the germline V gene (reference sequence). Here the CDR3 DNA reads TGTGCCAGCAGCCAAAAGGGACACCAATACGAGCAGTACTTC. It is translated as CASSQKGHQYEQYF.

In its sample, this clonotype was seen a few times. The chain has TRBV9 and TRBJ2-2, with D tentatively TRBD1 or TRBD2 (5 bases each). Germline lookup yields CDR1 SGDLS and CDR2 YYNGEE. CDR3 length equals 17 residues. V was shortened by 4 bases and J by 13 bases, with 29 bases between the two germline ends. The CDR3 region has the DNA TGTGCCAGCAGCATGGGGCTACCGGGACCGCTTCGAAATGGGCTGTTTTTT. Its protein product is CASSMGLPGPLRNGLFF.

This clonotype was observed a few times. V and J are TRBV3-1 and TRBJ2-7; TRBD1 might be the D (6 bases). V was trimmed by 4 bases and J by 2 bases, leaving 15 bases between them. Germline values: CDR1 LGHDT, CDR2 YNNKEL (reference sequence). This CDR3 is 15 amino acids long. The CDR3 loop reads CASSPGHPGPYEQYF. CDR3 in DNA: TGTGCCAGCAGCCCGGGACACCCGGGGCCCTACGAGCAGTACTTC.

A note on this clonotype: The CDR3 end shows no conserved phenylalanine or tryptophan, and so a read error is likely. V is TRBV7-9 and J is TRBJ2-1, with TRBD1 identical over 8 bases. J gave up 5 bases and V 4 bases, and 13 bases lay outside the gene matches. The CDR3 is 17 residues long. The germline V gene has CDR1 SEHNR and CDR2 FQNEAQ (reference sequence). The CDR3: CASSSEAHRGVNNEQFC. The CDR3 nucleotides read TGTGCCAGCAGCTCAGAGGCGCACAGGGGGGTTAACAATGAGCAGTTCTGC.

The V and J genes are TRBV6-5 and TRBJ2-7, with 11 bases fitting TRBD1. CDR3 length: 13 amino acids. Trimming at V came to 6 bases and at J to 5 bases, leaving 3 bases not matched to a gene. The germline CDR1 and CDR2 sequences are MNHEY and SVGAGI. CDR3: CASSQDRGHEQYF. CDR3 nucleotide sequence: TGTGCCAGCAGCCAGGACAGGGGGCACGAGCAGTACTTC.

The genes are TRBV7-8 and TRBJ2-5, with no clear D. V was clipped by 2 bases and J by 9 bases, with 1 base between them. Germline values: CDR1 SGHVS, CDR2 FQNEAQ. CDR3 length: 9 residues. CDR3 sequence: CASSLPQYF. CDR3 bases: TGTGCCAGCAGCTTACCCCAGTACTTC.

This clonotype was seen only a few times. The rearrangement links TRBV7-6 to TRBJ2-3, with 10 bases aligning to TRBD2. Germline CDR1 reads SGHVS; CDR2 reads FNYEAQ. The V and J ends lost 1 base and 0 bases, in that order; junction bases with no gene match: 1. This CDR3 spans 16 amino acids. CDR3 in amino acids: CASSLGAGGSTDTQYF. Written as DNA, the CDR3 is TGTGCCAGCAGCTTAGGAGCGGGAGGGAGCACAGATACGCAGTATTTT.

This chain connects TRBV9 to TRBJ1-2; TRBD1 matches at 8 bases. Germline V gene sequence: CDR1 SGDLS, CDR2 YYNGEE. CDR3 length: 15 amino acids. V was pared by 3 bases and J by 4 bases, with 8 bases of the junction left unmatched. The CDR3 DNA sequence: TGTGCCAGCAGCGCGGACAGGGCCGAGAGCTATGGCTACACCTTC. Translating it yields CASSADRAESYGYTF.

This clonotype was seen a handful of times. The chain couples TRBV5-6 to TRBJ2-7; D remains ambiguous. Trimming shortened V by 4 bases and J by 6 bases, and 11 bases separated the two germline ends. The length of the CDR3 is 12 residues. Germline V gene sequence: CDR1 SGHDT, CDR2 YYEEEE. The CDR3 reads CASSIHSSEQYV. CDR3 nucleotides: TGTGCCAGCAGCATCCATAGTTCCGAGCAGTACGTC.

The sample holds a few counts of this clonotype. The chain couples TRBV3-1 to TRBJ2-7, with D unresolved. CDR3 length: 11 residues. Per germline, CDR1 LGHDT and CDR2 YNNKEL (reference sequence). The ends were cut back, 1 base at V and 6 bases at J, with 4 bases in the middle. The DNA for the CDR3 is TGTGCCAGCAGCCAAGGGGGCGAGCAGTACGTC. It codes for CASSQGGEQYV.

This clonotype was counted only a few times. V is TRBV29-1 and J is TRBJ2-7; 12 positions match TRBD2. Germline CDR1 SQVTM, CDR2 ANQGSEA. V lost 7 bases to trimming and J lost 3 bases; unmatched junction nucleotides: 10. The CDR3 is 15 amino acids. The CDR3 reads CSAVTSGRSYYEQYF. CDR3 nucleotides: TGCAGCGCCGTTACTAGCGGGAGGTCCTACTACGAGCAGTACTTC.

This clonotype was observed at least ten times. The genes are TRBV15 and TRBJ2-2; 9 bases are shared with TRBD2. Trimming took 1 base from V and 7 from J; bases not matched to a gene: 13. Germline-derived CDR1 and CDR2 are LNHNV and YYDKDF (reference sequence). The CDR3 consists of 18 residues. CDR3 bases: TGTGCCACCAGCAGAGTAATAGCGGCTAGCGGGAATAGCGGGGAGCTGTTTTTT. Its translation is CATSRVIAASGNSGELFF.

The gene calls are TRBV12-3 or TRBV12-4 and TRBJ2-1, with 8 bases identical to TRBD1. V trimming: 6 bases; J trimming: 6 bases; junction bases outside the gene matches: 7. The CDR3 runs to 14 residues. The CDR3 DNA reads TGTGCCAGCAGGGGGACAGGCTGGGTCAATGAGCAGTTCTTC. This gives the protein CASRGTGWVNEQFF.

This clonotype was seen more than once but under ten times. The chain joins TRBV4-1 to TRBJ1-5; 8 nucleotides match TRBD1. The V gene end was trimmed by 0 bases and the J gene end by 6 bases; junction bases not matched to a gene: 7. Looked up from germline, CDR1 is MGHRA and CDR2 is YSYEKL. This CDR3 spans 16 amino acids. In DNA form, the CDR3 reads TGCGCCAGCAGCCAAGATATGGGACAGGCGATTCAGCCCCAGCATTTT. This sequence encodes CASSQDMGQAIQPQHF.

This clonotype was observed at least ten times. The V and J genes are TRBV12-3 or TRBV12-4 and TRBJ2-3; perhaps D is TRBD1 or TRBD2 (5 bases each). Deletions cut 4 bases from V and 1 base from J, with 12 bases between. The CDR3 spans 15 residues. This CDR3 reads CASSSRGYRTDTQYF. CDR3 bases: TGTGCCAGCAGTTCCCGGGGCTACCGCACAGATACGCAGTATTTT.

The V gene is TRBV5-1, the J gene TRBJ1-2, with 9 bases lining up with TRBD1. Per germline, CDR1 SGHRS and CDR2 YFSETQ. V was pared by 4 bases and J by 8 bases, with 6 bases of the junction left unmatched. The length of the CDR3 is 13 residues. The CDR3 nucleotides read TGCGCCAGCAGCACCGGGACAGGGAGCGGCTACACCTTC. Its translation is CASSTGTGSGYTF.

The V and J genes are TRBV12-3 or TRBV12-4 and TRBJ1-5, with D possibly TRBD1 on 6 matching bases. V shed 6 bases and J shed 4 bases, with 16 bases lying between them. This CDR3 is built from 15 residues. CDR3 nucleotide sequence: TGTGCCAGCAGCCACCGAGCCAGGGGAAATCAGCCCCAGCATTTT. It codes for CASSHRARGNQPQHF.

A few counts support this clonotype. The chain uses TRBV5-5 and TRBJ2-7; D unclear. The CDR3 loop spans 15 amino acids. CDR1 and CDR2 from the germline V gene are SGHKS and YYEKEE (reference sequence). Trimming took 2 bases from V and 0 from J, leaving 12 bases between them. The CDR3 sequence: CASSFLQISSYEQYF. The CDR3 DNA reads TGTGCCAGCAGCTTTCTACAAATCAGCTCCTACGAGCAGTACTTC.